This TCR beta chain came from a study of shared clonotypes between healthy human individuals. Study at large: CD4 naive and CD4 memory each took three plates per donor, while CD8 naive took two and CD8 memory one. Study-wide results and caveats: Genetic and exposure-history diversity was limited by the small donor number. The four-donor shared clonotypes exceeded non-shared clonotypes in generation probability, with non-shared ones scoring lower.

Evenly divided among several immunoSEQ plates was the genomic DNA of each subset. Profiling relied on immunoSEQ multiplex PCR, and the TCRdb table lists in-frame clones only, not all of them. The sample consists of about 2.4 million clones, more than 90% of them appearing once. Regarding this clone: No antigen is known for it.

CDR3 size: 13 residues. The V and J ends lost 4 bases and 0 bases respectively, with 9 bases between them. The germline gives CDR1 SQVTM, CDR2 ANQGSEA. The sequence came from a man aged 18 to 29 in good health. The specimen was naive CD4+ T cells sorted from blood. Subset given: CD45RA+ positively selected. The chain recombines TRBV29-1 with TRBJ1-1; no firm D call. The CDR3 loop reads CSVGNSVNTEAFF. For the CDR3, the DNA is TGCAGCGTTGGGAACAGCGTGAACACTGAAGCTTTCTTT. The full variable domain, with the rest looked up from reference TRBV29-1 and TRBJ1-1, is SAVISQKPSRDICQRGTSLTIQCQVDSQVTMMFWYRQQPGQSLTLIATANQGSEATYESGFVIDKFPISRPNLTFSTLTVSNMSPEDSSIYLCSVGNSVNTEAFFGQGTRLTVV.